This is a list of T cell receptor beta chains from one sample in a study of blood T cells in healthy people across ages. MiXCR was run by TCRdb on the 5' RACE reads, yielding one entry per CDR3 protein. The table lists some 1,000,000 distinct CDR3 sequences, less than 25% of them singletons. This sample also appeared in a second study, on T cells of mothers and their children.

The sequenced sample consisted of blood. The receptors shown here come from a girl aged 2-10 years in good health. CDR3s include the opening cysteine and the closing phenylalanine or tryptophan. The D gene is left open where the match is weak. Some rows mark clone size as missing; the rest say once, few, many or name a class of expanded clone.

clone_size: few; v_call: TRBV9; j_call: TRBJ2-2; d_call: NA; cdr3_aa: CASSVDHVMELFF; cdr3_nt: TGTGCCAGCAGCGTAGATCACGTCATGGAGCTGTTTTTT
clone_size: NA; v_call: TRBV29-1; j_call: TRBJ1-1; d_call: NA; cdr3_aa: CSVRLTSDTEAFF; cdr3_nt: TGCAGCGTTAGATTAACCTCGGACACTGAAGCTTTCTTT
clone_size: few; v_call: TRBV11-2; j_call: TRBJ1-4; d_call: NA; cdr3_aa: CASSLDRGIEKLFF; cdr3_nt: TGTGCCAGCAGCTTAGACAGGGGAATTGAAAAACTGTTTTTT
clone_size: few; v_call: TRBV4-1; j_call: TRBJ2-1; d_call: NA; cdr3_aa: CASSQDRTHNEQFF; cdr3_nt: TGCGCCAGCAGCCAAGATCGGACCCACAATGAGCAGTTCTTC
clone_size: NA; v_call: TRBV29-1; j_call: TRBJ1-2; d_call: TRBD1; cdr3_aa: CSYGQGYGYTF; cdr3_nt: TGCAGCTACGGACAGGGGTATGGCTACACCTTC
clone_size: NA; v_call: TRBV7-9; j_call: TRBJ2-7; d_call: NA; cdr3_aa: CASSISDPTGEQYF; cdr3_nt: TGTGCCAGCAGCATCTCGGACCCTACGGGGGAGCAGTACTTC
clone_size: once; v_call: TRBV10-2; j_call: TRBJ2-1; d_call: TRBD2; cdr3_aa: CASSEASGAEQFF; cdr3_nt: TGCGCCAGCAGTGAAGCTAGCGGGGCAGAGCAGTTCTTC
clone_size: few; v_call: TRBV7-6; j_call: TRBJ2-3; d_call: TRBD2; cdr3_aa: CASSPSGGTSTDTQYF; cdr3_nt: TGTGCCAGCAGCCCTAGCGGGGGGACTAGCACAGATACGCAGTATTTT
clone_size: NA; v_call: TRBV29-1; j_call: TRBJ2-7; d_call: NA; cdr3_aa: CSVHDGQGRYEQYF; cdr3_nt: TGCAGCGTACATGATGGCCAGGGACGCTACGAGCAGTACTTC
clone_size: NA; v_call: TRBV20-1; j_call: TRBJ2-3; d_call: TRBD2; cdr3_aa: CRVGGSGRRTDTQYF; cdr3_nt: TGCAGGGTGGGCGGTAGCGGGAGGCGAACAGATACGCAGTATTTT
clone_size: NA; v_call: TRBV5-1; j_call: TRBJ1-2; d_call: NA; cdr3_aa: CASSLGQFGYGYTF; cdr3_nt: TGCGCCAGCAGCTTGGGACAGTTTGGCTATGGCTACACCTTC
clone_size: NA; v_call: TRBV11-3; j_call: TRBJ2-5; d_call: NA; cdr3_aa: CASSPRDGEETQYF; cdr3_nt: TGTGCCAGCAGCCCCCGGGACGGAGAAGAGACCCAGTACTTC
clone_size: few; v_call: TRBV6-5; j_call: TRBJ1-3; d_call: NA; cdr3_aa: CASSYDRLTGNTIYF; cdr3_nt: TGTGCCAGCAGCTACGACAGGTTAACTGGAAACACCATATATTTT
clone_size: NA; v_call: TRBV12-3/TRBV12-4; j_call: TRBJ2-4; d_call: TRBD2; cdr3_aa: CASSPRLADAKNIQYF; cdr3_nt: TGTGCCAGCAGTCCACGACTAGCGGATGCCAAAAACATTCAGTACTTC